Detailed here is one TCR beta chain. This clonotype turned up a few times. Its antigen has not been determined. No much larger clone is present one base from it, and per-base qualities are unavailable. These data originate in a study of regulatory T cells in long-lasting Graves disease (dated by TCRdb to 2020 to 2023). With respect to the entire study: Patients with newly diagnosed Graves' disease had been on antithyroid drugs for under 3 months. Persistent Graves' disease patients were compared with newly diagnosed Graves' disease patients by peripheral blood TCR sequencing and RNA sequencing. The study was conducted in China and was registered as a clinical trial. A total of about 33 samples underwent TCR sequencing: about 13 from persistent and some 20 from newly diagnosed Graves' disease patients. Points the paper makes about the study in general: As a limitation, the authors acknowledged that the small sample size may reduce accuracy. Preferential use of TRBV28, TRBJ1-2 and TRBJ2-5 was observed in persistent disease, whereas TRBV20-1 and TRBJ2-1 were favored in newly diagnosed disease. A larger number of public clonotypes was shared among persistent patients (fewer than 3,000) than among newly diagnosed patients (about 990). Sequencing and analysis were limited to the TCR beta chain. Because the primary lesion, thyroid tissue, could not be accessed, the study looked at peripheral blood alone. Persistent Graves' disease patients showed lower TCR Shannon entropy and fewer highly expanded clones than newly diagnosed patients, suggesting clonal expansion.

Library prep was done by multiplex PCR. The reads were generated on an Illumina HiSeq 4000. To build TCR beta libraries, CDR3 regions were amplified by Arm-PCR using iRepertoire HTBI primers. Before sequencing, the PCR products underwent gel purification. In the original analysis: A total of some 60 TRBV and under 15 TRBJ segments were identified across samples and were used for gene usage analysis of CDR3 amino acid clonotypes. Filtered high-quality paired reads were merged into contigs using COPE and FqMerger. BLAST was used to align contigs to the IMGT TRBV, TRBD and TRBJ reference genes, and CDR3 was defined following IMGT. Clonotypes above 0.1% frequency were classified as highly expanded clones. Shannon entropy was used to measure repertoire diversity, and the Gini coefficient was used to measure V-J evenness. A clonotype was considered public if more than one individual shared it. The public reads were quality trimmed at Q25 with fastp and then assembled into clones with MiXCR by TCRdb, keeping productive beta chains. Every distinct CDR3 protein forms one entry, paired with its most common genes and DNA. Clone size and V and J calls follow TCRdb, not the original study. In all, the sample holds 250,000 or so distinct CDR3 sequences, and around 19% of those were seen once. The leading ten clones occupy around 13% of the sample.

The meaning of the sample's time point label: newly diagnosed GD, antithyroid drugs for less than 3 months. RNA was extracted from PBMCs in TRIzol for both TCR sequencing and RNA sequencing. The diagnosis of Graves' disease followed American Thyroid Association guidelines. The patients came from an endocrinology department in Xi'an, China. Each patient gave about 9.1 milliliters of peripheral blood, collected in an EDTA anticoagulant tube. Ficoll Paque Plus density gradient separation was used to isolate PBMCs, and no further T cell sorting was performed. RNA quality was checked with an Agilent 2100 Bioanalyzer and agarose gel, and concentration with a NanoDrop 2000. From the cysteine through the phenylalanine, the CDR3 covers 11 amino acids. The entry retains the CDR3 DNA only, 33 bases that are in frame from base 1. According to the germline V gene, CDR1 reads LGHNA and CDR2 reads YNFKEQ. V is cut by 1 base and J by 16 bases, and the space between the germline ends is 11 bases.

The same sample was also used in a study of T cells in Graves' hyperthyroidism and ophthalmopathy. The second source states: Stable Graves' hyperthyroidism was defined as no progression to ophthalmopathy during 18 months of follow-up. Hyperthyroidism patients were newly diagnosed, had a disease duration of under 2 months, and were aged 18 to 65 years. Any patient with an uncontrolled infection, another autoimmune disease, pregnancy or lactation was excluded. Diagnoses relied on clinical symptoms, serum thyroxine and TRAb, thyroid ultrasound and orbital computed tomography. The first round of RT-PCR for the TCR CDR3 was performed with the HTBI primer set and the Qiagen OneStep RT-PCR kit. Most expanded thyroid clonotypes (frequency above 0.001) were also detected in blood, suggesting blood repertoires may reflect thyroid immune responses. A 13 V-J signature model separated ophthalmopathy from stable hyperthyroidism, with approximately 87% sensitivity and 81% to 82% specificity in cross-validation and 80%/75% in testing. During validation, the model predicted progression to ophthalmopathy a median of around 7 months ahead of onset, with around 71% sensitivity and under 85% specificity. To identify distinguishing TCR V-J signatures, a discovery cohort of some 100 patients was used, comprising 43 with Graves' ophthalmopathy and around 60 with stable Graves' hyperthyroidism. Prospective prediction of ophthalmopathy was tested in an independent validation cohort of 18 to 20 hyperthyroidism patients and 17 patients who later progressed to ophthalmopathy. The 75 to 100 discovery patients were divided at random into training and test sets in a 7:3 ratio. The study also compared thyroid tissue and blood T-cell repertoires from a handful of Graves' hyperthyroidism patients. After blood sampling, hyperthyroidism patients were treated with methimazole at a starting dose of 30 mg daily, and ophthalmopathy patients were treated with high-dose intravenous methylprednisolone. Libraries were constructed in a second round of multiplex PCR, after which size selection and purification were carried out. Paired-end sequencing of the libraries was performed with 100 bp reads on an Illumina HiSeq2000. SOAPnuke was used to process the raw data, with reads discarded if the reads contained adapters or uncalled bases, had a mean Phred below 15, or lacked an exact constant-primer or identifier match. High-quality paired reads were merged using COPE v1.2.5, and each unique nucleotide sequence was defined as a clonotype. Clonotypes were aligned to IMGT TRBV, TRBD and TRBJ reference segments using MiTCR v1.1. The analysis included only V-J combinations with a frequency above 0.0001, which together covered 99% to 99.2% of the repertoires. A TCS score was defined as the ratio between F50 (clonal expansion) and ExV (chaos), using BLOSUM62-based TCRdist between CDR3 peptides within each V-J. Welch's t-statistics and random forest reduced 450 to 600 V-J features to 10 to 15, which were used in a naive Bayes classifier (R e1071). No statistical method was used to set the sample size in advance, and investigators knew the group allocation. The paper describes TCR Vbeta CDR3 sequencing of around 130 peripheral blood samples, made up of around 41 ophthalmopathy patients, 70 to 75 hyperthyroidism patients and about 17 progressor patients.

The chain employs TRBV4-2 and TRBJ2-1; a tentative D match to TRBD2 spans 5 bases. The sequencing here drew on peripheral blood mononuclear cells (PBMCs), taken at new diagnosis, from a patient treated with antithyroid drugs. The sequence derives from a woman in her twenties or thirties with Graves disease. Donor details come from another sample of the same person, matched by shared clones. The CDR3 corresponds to CASSQGRSAFF. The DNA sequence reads TGTGCCAGCAGCCAAGGGAGGTCCGCCTTCTTC.